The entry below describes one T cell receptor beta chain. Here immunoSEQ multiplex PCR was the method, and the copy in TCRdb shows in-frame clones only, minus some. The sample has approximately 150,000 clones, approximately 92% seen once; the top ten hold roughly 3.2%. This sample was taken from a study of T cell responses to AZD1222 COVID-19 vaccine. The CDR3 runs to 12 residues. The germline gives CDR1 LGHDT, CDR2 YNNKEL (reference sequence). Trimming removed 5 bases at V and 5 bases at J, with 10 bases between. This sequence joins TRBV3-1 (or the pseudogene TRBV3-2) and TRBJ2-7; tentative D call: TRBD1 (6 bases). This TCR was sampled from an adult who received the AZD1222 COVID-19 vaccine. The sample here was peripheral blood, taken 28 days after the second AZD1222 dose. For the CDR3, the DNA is TGTGCCAGCAGCTCCACAGGGAACGAGCAGTACTTC. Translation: CASSSTGNEQYF.